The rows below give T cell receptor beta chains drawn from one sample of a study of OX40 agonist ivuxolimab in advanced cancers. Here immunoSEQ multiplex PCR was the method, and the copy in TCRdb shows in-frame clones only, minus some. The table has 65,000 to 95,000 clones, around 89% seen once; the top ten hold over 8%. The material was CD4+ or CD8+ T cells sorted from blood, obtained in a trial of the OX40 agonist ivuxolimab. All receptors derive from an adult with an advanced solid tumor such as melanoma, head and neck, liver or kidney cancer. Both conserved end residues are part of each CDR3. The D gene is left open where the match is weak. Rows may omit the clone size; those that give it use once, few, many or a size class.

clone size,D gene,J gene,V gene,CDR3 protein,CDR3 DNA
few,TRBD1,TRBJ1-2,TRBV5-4,CASSSLDGTGTFYTF,TGTGCCAGCAGCTCCCTTGATGGGACAGGGACCTTCTACACCTTC
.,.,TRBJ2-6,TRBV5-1,CASSLQAGANVLTF,TGCGCCAGCAGCTTACAAGCTGGGGCCAACGTCCTGACTTTC
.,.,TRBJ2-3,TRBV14,CASSQLVSGTDTQYF,TGTGCCAGCAGCCAACTAGTTTCCGGCACAGATACGCAGTATTTT
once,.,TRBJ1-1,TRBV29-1,CSVIERVTEAFF,TGCAGCGTTATAGAAAGAGTCACTGAAGCTTTCTTT
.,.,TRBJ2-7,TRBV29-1,CSVESGVTAEQYF,TGCAGCGTTGAATCGGGGGTAACAGCCGAGCAGTACTTC
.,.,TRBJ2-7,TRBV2,CASSPHLSYEQYF,TGTGCCAGCAGTCCTCATCTCTCCTACGAGCAGTACTTC
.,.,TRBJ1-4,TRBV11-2,CASSRQEGIEKLFF,TGTGCCAGCAGCCGACAGGAGGGAATCGAAAAACTGTTTTTT
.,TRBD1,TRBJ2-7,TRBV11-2,CASSSWQGVREQYF,TGTGCCAGCAGCTCGTGGCAGGGGGTAAGGGAGCAGTACTTC
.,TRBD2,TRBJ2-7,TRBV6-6,CASSYRGDEQYF,TGTGCCAGCAGTTACCGGGGGGACGAGCAGTACTTC
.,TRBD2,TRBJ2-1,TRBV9,CASSVEGGRIYNEQFF,TGTGCCAGCAGCGTAGAAGGCGGGAGGATCTACAATGAGCAGTTCTTC
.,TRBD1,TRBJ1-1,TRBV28,CASSLEDRAWRAFF,TGTGCCAGCAGTTTAGAGGACAGGGCTTGGAGGGCTTTCTTT
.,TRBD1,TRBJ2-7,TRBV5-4,CASSLIGQGEREQYF,TGTGCCAGCAGCTTGATAGGACAGGGGGAGCGGGAGCAGTACTTC
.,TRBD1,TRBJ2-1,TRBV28,CASSLDRGSNEQFF,TGTGCCAGCAGCCTGGACAGGGGGTCGAATGAGCAGTTCTTC
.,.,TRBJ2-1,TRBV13,CASSTLPTGSSYNEQFF,TGTGCCAGCAGCACTCTCCCGACAGGTAGCTCCTACAATGAGCAGTTCTTC
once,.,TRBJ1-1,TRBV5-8,CASSLLYPGGDTEAFF,TGTGCCAGCAGCTTGTTATACCCGGGGGGGGACACTGAAGCTTTCTTT
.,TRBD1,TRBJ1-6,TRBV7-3,CASSSTGVGSPLHF,TGTGCCAGCAGCTCTACAGGGGTCGGTTCACCCCTCCACTTT
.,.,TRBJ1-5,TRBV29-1,CSVSSGTQDQPQHF,TGCAGCGTTAGTTCCGGGACACAGGATCAGCCCCAGCATTTT
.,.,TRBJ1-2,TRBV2,CKGGNTYGYTF,TGCAAAGGAGGGAACACCTATGGCTACACCTTC
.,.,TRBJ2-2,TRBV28,CASRAAVTGELFF,TGTGCCAGCAGAGCCGCGGTCACCGGGGAGCTGTTTTTT
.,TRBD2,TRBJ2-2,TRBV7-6,CASSSRTRRAGELFF,TGTGCCAGCAGCTCCAGGACTAGGCGGGCCGGGGAGCTGTTTTTT
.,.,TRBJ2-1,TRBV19,CASSIASSWDEQFF,TGTGCCAGTAGTATAGCATCCTCTTGGGATGAGCAGTTCTTC
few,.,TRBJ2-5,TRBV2,CASRQGVGETQYF,TGTGCCAGCAGACAGGGAGTCGGGGAGACCCAGTACTTC
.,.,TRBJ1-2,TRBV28,CASSLGQVGLYGYTF,TGTGCCAGCAGTTTGGGCCAGGTTGGCCTCTATGGCTACACCTTC
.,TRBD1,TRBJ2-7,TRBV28,CASSSGTGSYEQYF,TGTGCCAGCAGCTCCGGGACAGGGAGCTACGAGCAGTACTTC
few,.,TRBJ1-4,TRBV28,CASSFGNEKLFF,TGTGCCAGCAGTTTTGGGAATGAAAAACTGTTTTTT
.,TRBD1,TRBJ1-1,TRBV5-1,CASSYGTGVTEAFF,TGCGCCAGCAGCTACGGGACAGGGGTGACTGAAGCTTTCTTT
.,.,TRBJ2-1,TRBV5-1,CASSPRTPSYNEQFF,TGCGCCAGCAGTCCGCGGACACCTTCCTACAATGAGCAGTTCTTC
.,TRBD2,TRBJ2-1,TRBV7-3,CASSLLAGDYNEQFF,TGTGCCAGCAGCCTTCTAGCGGGAGACTACAATGAGCAGTTCTTC
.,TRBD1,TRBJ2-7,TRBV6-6,CASSHPGTGNHEQYF,TGTGCCAGCAGTCATCCCGGGACAGGGAACCACGAGCAGTACTTC
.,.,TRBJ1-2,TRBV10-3,CAISEGYDVGGYTF,TGTGCCATCAGTGAGGGCTACGATGTGGGTGGCTACACCTTC
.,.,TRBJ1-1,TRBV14,CASRERLNTEAFF,TGTGCCAGCAGAGAGAGGTTGAACACTGAAGCTTTCTTT
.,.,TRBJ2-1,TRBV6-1,CASSVRGSSYNEQFF,TGTGCCAGCAGTGTTAGGGGAAGCTCCTACAATGAGCAGTTCTTC
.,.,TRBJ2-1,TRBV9,CASSDGLSSYNEQFF,TGTGCCAGCAGCGACGGACTGTCCTCCTACAATGAGCAGTTCTTC
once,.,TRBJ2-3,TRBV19,CASLGVRADTQYF,TGTGCCAGTCTTGGGGTGAGGGCAGATACGCAGTATTTT
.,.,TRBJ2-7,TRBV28,CASSLTFEQYF,TGTGCCAGCAGTCTGACCTTCGAGCAGTACTTC
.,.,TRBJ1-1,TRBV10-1,CASRKTANTEAFF,TGCGCCAGCAGGAAGACAGCGAACACTGAAGCTTTCTTT
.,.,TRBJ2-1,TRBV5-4,CASSLRDNEQFF,TGTGCCAGCAGCCTAAGGGACAATGAGCAGTTCTTC
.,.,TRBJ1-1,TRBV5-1,CASSLLGGAEAFF,TGCGCCAGCAGCTTGTTAGGAGGAGCTGAAGCTTTCTTT
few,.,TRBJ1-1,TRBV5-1,CASSRSQMNTEAFF,TGCGCCAGCAGCCGATCCCAAATGAACACTGAAGCTTTCTTT
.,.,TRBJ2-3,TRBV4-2,CASSPQAGDTQYF,TGTGCCAGCAGCCCTCAAGCGGGCGATACGCAGTATTTT
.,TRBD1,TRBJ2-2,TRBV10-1,CASRQGVGTGELFF,TGCGCCAGCAGACAGGGGGTCGGCACCGGGGAGCTGTTTTTT
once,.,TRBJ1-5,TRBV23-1,CASSHPPGAPDSNQPQHF,TGCGCCAGCAGTCACCCCCCGGGGGCCCCAGATAGCAATCAGCCCCAGCATTTT
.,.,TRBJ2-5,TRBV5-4,CASSFQETQYF,TGTGCCAGCAGCTTCCAAGAGACCCAGTACTTC
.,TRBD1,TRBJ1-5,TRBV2,CASTGWGTGNQPQHF,TGTGCCAGCACCGGATGGGGGACAGGCAATCAGCCCCAGCATTTT
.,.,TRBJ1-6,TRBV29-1,CSVGVWTPSYNSPLHF,TGCAGCGTTGGGGTATGGACGCCCTCCTATAATTCACCCCTCCACTTT
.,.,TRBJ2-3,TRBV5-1,CASSRDAGFSTDTQYF,TGCGCCAGCAGCCGGGATGCGGGATTTAGCACAGATACGCAGTATTTT
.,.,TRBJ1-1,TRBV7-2,CASSPDYTEAFF,TGTGCCAGCAGCCCGGACTACACTGAAGCTTTCTTT
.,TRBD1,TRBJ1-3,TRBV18,CASSPPKPTGYSGNTIYF,TGTGCCAGCTCACCACCCAAACCGACAGGGTATTCTGGAAACACCATATATTTT
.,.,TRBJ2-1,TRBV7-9,CASSLFLNEQFF,TGTGCCAGCAGCTTATTCCTCAATGAGCAGTTCTTC
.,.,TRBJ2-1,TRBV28,CASSLWAEQFF,TGTGCCAGCAGTTTATGGGCCGAGCAGTTCTTC
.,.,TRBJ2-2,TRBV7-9,CASSLAGRYSGELFF,TGTGCCAGCAGCTTAGCGGGCAGGTATTCCGGGGAGCTGTTTTTT